This T cell receptor (beta chain) was identified in a study of OX40 agonist ivuxolimab in advanced cancers. As for the study in general: An anti-OX40 (CD134) antibody with agonistic activity, ivuxolimab, was administered to patients. Partial responses were achieved by three patients, of whom one had hepatocellular carcinoma and two had cutaneous melanoma.

The protocol was immunoSEQ multiplex PCR, while the TCRdb copy is restricted to in-frame clones and leaves out a portion. The sample has approximately 40,000 clones, about 80% seen once. With respect to this clone: Its antigen remains unidentified.

Study conclusions and caveats: On average, CD8+ T cells had more expanded clones than CD4+.

Sequencing used CD4+ or CD8+ T cells sorted from blood, obtained in a trial of the OX40 agonist ivuxolimab. This TCR derives from an adult with an advanced solid tumor such as melanoma, head and neck, liver or kidney cancer.

The CDR3 bases are TGTGCCAGCAGTGACTCGGGGGGCTCTGGGGCCAACGTCCTGACTTTC. Translation: CASSDSGGSGANVLTF. V and J are TRBV6-4 and TRBJ2-6; possible D gene TRBD2, 6 bases. V gave up 0 bases and J gave up 0 bases, with 6 bases separating them. The V gene's germline CDR1 is MRHNA and CDR2 SNTAGT. CDR3 length: 16 residues.